The 27 T cell receptor beta chains below come from one sample, sequenced in a study of CD8 T cells in Susac syndrome (dated by TCRdb to the late 2010s). The library was generated by the immunoSEQ multiplex PCR assay. RNA was extracted with the RNeasy kit and roughly 0.45 to 1 ug was reverse transcribed using random hexamers. The public reads were reanalyzed by TCRdb: fastp trimming at Q25, MiXCR alignment, in-frame beta chains only. Records with the same CDR3 protein are collapsed into one entry carrying the most frequent genes and DNA. The sample data list 130,000 to 150,000 distinct CDR3 sequences, and approximately 93% of these were observed just once. The ten biggest clones cover more than 0.065% of the sample. Sequencing input: CD4+ T cells from PBMCs. The receptor source for this set is a human donor in good health.

About this clonotype: The junction does not match germline at one end; this may be a read error. The chain recombines TRBV11-2 with TRBJ2-3; 9 positions agree with TRBD2. The CDR3 contains 16 residues. Germline loops: CDR1 SGHAT, CDR2 FQNNGV. In nucleotides, the CDR3 is TGTGCCAGCAGCAGTGGGACTAGCTCCTCCACAGGTACGCAGTATTTT. This codes for CASSSGTSSSTGTQYF.

V and J are TRBV23-1 and TRBJ2-3; TRBD1 agrees at 10 bases. TRBV23-1 is known as an ORF, though its function is uncertain. This CDR3 has 16 residues. Unmatched junction bases numbered 4, after V lost 2 bases and J lost 2 bases. DNA of the CDR3: TGCGCCAGCAGTCAACTACGACAGGGGGCCACAGATACGCAGTATTTT. Protein sequence: CASSQLRQGATDTQYF.

This clonotype appeared a single time. This CDR3 is CASSLALVGVAGYTF. The DNA for the CDR3 is TGTGCCAGCAGCTTAGCGCTTGTCGGGGTAGCTGGCTACACCTTC. This chain links TRBV7-9 with TRBJ1-2; D unclear. V was trimmed by 0 bases and J by 7 bases, leaving 15 bases between them. The V gene's germline CDR1 is SEHNR and CDR2 FQNEAQ (reference sequence). The CDR3 is 15 amino acids.

This sequence joins TRBV5-6 and TRBJ2-4; TRBD2 matches 12 bases. After removal of 4 bases from V and 3 bases from J, the junction contained 2 bases not matched to a gene. CDR3 length: 15 residues. CDR1 SGHDT and CDR2 YYEEEE come from the germline V gene. The CDR3 DNA follows: TGTGCCAGCAGCCGACTAGCGGGGGACAAAAACATTCAGTACTTC. This sequence encodes CASSRLAGDKNIQYF.

This sequence joins TRBV28 and TRBJ2-7, with a tentative D call TRBD2 (6 bases). The CDR3 covers 16 residues. V lost 2 bases to trimming and J lost 1 base, with 15 bases between them. Germline CDR1 reads MDHEN; CDR2 reads SYDVKM. CDR3 amino acids: CASSLPPAGLSYEQYF. The DNA for the CDR3 is TGTGCCAGCAGTTTACCCCCCGCCGGACTATCCTACGAGCAGTACTTC.

The chain links TRBV12-3 or TRBV12-4 to TRBJ1-4; no clear D. V was trimmed by 2 bases and J by 0 bases, leaving 4 bases between them. The CDR3 has 14 residues. DNA for the CDR3: TGTGCCAGCAGTTTATTAGCAACTAATGAAAAACTGTTTTTT. Amino acid sequence: CASSLLATNEKLFF.

CDR3 bases: TGCGCCAGCAGTGAACGGTTTGAAGCTTTCTTT. Translation gives CASSERFEAFF. The chain couples TRBV10-2 to TRBJ1-1; no clear D gene. Trimming took off 3 bases at V and 7 bases at J, with 6 bases between the two ends. The germline CDR1 and CDR2 sequences are WSHSY and SAAADI. This CDR3 is 11 amino acids long.

V and J are TRBV18 and TRBJ1-1, with D tentatively TRBD1 (5 bases). Germline V gene data show CDR1 as KGHSH and CDR2 as LQKENI. The CDR3 has 16 amino acids. Deletions cut 2 bases from V and 4 bases from J, with 17 bases between. For the CDR3, the DNA is TGTGCCAGCTCACCAAAGGCCGGGGCCTTGGGCACTGAAGCTTTCTTT. Translating gives CASSPKAGALGTEAFF.

This chain connects TRBV6-5 to TRBJ1-3; 7 bases line up with TRBD1. CDR3 length equals 13 residues. V dropped 8 bases and J dropped 4; count of bases not matched to a gene: 5. CDR1 is MNHEY, CDR2 SVGAGI, per germline. CDR3: CASRRGQGNTIYF. The CDR3 nucleotides read TGTGCCAGCCGCCGGGGACAGGGAAACACCATATATTTT.

The chain joins TRBV12-3 or TRBV12-4 to TRBJ2-7, with D maybe TRBD2 (6 bases). There are 14 residues in the CDR3. Between the trimmed V and J ends, which lost 5 bases and 4 bases, there was a span of 15 bases. The CDR3 reads CASSQYGSSYEQYF. The DNA for the CDR3 is TGTGCCAGCAGTCAATACGGGAGTTCTTACGAGCAGTACTTC.

The V and J genes are TRBV2 and TRBJ2-1; 13 bases agree with TRBD2. Losses at the gene ends were 4 bases for V and 8 bases for J; bases not matched to a gene: 5. There are 15 residues in the CDR3. Germline CDR1 SNHLY, CDR2 FYNNEI. The CDR3: CASSGTSGSSHEQFF. CDR3 coding DNA: TGTGCCAGCAGTGGGACTAGCGGGAGTAGCCATGAGCAGTTCTTC.

This chain connects TRBV14 to TRBJ2-2; TRBD2 is a possible D gene (6 bases). Germline V gene sequence: CDR1 SGHDN, CDR2 FVKESK. The CDR3 is 16 residues long. V was clipped by 7 bases and J by 0 bases, with 15 bases between them. The chain's CDR3 is CASTRPGTANTGELFF. CDR3 DNA sequence: TGTGCCAGCACCCGACCTGGGACTGCGAACACCGGGGAGCTGTTTTTT.

The CDR3 loop reads CATSAPGIGRGSYEQYF. Written as DNA, the CDR3 is TGTGCCACCAGCGCCCCTGGGATTGGCAGAGGGTCCTACGAGCAGTACTTC. V gene TRBV24-1 combines with J gene TRBJ2-7, with D perhaps TRBD2 (5 bases). This CDR3 spans 17 amino acids. The germline V gene has CDR1 KGHDR and CDR2 SFDVKD. With 7 bases removed from V and 1 base from J, the gap between germline ends came to 22 bases.

The rearrangement joins TRBV5-1 to TRBJ2-7; D uncertain. This CDR3 is 14 amino acids long. Per germline, CDR1 SGHRS and CDR2 YFSETQ. The V and J ends lost 0 bases and 4 bases respectively, with 11 bases between them. As DNA, the CDR3 is TGCGCCAGCAGCTTGGTGCGGAGTACTTACGAGCAGTACTTC. Protein: CASSLVRSTYEQYF.

This rearrangement joins TRBV20-1 to TRBJ2-7; D possibly corresponds to TRBD1 (6 bases). CDR1 is DFQATT, CDR2 SNEGSKA, per germline (reference sequence). The CDR3 contains 15 residues. Trimming removed 1 base at V and 0 bases at J, with 13 bases between. DNA for the CDR3: TGCAGTGCTAGAGTTCCTGGGGGCCCCTCCTACGAGCAGTACTTC. It codes for CSARVPGGPSYEQYF.

The chain carries TRBV9 and TRBJ2-1, with 10 bases aligning to TRBD2. CDR1 SGDLS and CDR2 YYNGEE come from the germline V gene. Trimming took 3 bases from V and 0 from J; bases not matched to a gene: 0. The CDR3 runs 15 residues. In DNA form, the CDR3 reads TGTGCCAGCAGCGCTAGCGGGAGCTCCTACAATGAGCAGTTCTTC. Translated, it gives CASSASGSSYNEQFF.

The chain combines TRBV24-1 with TRBJ1-2; weak D call: TRBD1 (6 bases). Per germline, CDR1 KGHDR and CDR2 SFDVKD. Deletions cut 3 bases from V and 6 bases from J, with 13 bases between. The CDR3 is 14 residues long. The CDR3 loop reads CATSDPQGPDGYTF. The CDR3, as DNA: TGTGCCACCAGTGATCCACAGGGCCCCGATGGCTACACCTTC.

The chain links TRBV5-1 to TRBJ2-3; TRBD2 might be the D (6 bases). V dropped 4 bases and J dropped 6 bases, with 24 bases sitting between them. The germline gives CDR1 SGHRS, CDR2 YFSETQ. This CDR3 region has 17 residues. The CDR3 protein is CASSGGLLKQDPDTQYF. The DNA of the CDR3 is TGCGCCAGCAGCGGGGGACTCTTAAAACAAGATCCGGATACGCAGTATTTT.

This chain connects TRBV6-6 to TRBJ2-3, with no clear D. The CDR3 spans 11 residues. Germline V lookup: CDR1 MNHNY, CDR2 SVGAGI (reference sequence). V lost 8 bases to trimming and J lost 8 bases, with 11 bases between them. Here the CDR3 DNA reads TGTGCCAGCGCGTCTGGAGCTACGCAGTATTTT. This sequence encodes CASASGATQYF.

This clonotype showed up just once. The V call is TRBV5-6, the J call TRBJ1-5, with 7 bases matching TRBD1. The CDR3 covers 15 residues. Germline CDR1 and CDR2: SGHDT and YYEEEE. With V trimmed by 2 bases and J by 6 bases, 8 bases remained unmatched. CDR3 nucleotide sequence: TGTGCCAGCAGCTTCTACAGGGGAATAGGTCAGCCCCAGCATTTT. It codes for CASSFYRGIGQPQHF.

This chain links TRBV3-1 with TRBJ1-2, with D unresolved. The CDR3 is made up of 14 amino acids. With 1 base removed from V and 1 base from J, the gap between germline ends came to 7 bases. Germline V gives CDR1 LGHDT, CDR2 YNNKEL (reference sequence). The CDR3 nucleotides are TGTGCCAGCAGCCAAGGTTCCAGTAACTATGGCTACACCTTC. It is translated as CASSQGSSNYGYTF.

The V gene is TRBV2, the J gene TRBJ2-2; 13 nucleotides match TRBD2. Germline CDR1 is SNHLY and CDR2 is FYNNEI. Losses at the gene ends were 6 bases for V and 7 bases for J; bases not matched to a gene: 8. This CDR3 spans 16 amino acids. CDR3 region: CASRRTSGSNGGELFF. The CDR3 DNA is TGTGCCAGCAGGAGGACTAGCGGGAGTAACGGCGGGGAGCTGTTTTTT.

The CDR3 is CASSVSGEGYNEQFF. CDR3 nucleotide sequence: TGTGCCAGCAGCGTTAGCGGGGAGGGCTACAATGAGCAGTTCTTC. The chain uses TRBV9 and TRBJ2-1; 8 positions match TRBD2. The J segment lost 3 bases and the V segment lost 2 bases, leaving 4 bases of the junction unmatched. The CDR3 spans 15 residues. CDR1 and CDR2 (germline): SGDLS, YYNGEE.

The chain couples TRBV18 to TRBJ2-7; no definite D call. Per the germline V gene, CDR1 is KGHSH and CDR2 is LQKENI. Trimming cost V 5 bases and J 4 bases, with 18 bases left between them. This CDR3 comprises 15 residues. CDR3 sequence (DNA): TGTGCCAGCTCAAGAGCCCTCGACCCTTTGTACGAGCAGTACTTC. This codes for CASSRALDPLYEQYF.

The CDR3 DNA reads as TGTGCCAGCAGTGAAGCCGGGAGGCGGGCCTACAATGAGCAGTTCTTC. This encodes CASSEAGRRAYNEQFF. The chain employs TRBV25-1 and TRBJ2-1; TRBD2 matches at 7 bases. The CDR3 consists of 16 residues. Germline-derived CDR1 and CDR2 are MGHDK and SYGVNS. The V segment lost 2 bases and the J segment 2 bases; nucleotides outside the gene matches: 6.

The J gene is TRBJ2-2, the V gene TRBV9; D is undetermined. The germline V and J ends were trimmed by 3 bases and 2 bases, with 8 bases remaining between them. Germline assignment: CDR1 SGDLS and CDR2 YYNGEE. CDR3 size: 14 residues. This chain's CDR3 is CASSAASNTGELFF. CDR3 DNA sequence: TGTGCCAGCAGCGCCGCAAGTAACACCGGGGAGCTGTTTTTT. Using reference TRBV9 and TRBJ2-2 for the parts outside the CDR3, the full variable domain is DSGVTQTPKHLITATGQRVTLRCSPRSGDLSVYWYQQSLDQGLQFLIQYYNGEERAKGNILERFSAQQFPDLHSELNLSSLELGDSALYFCASSAASNTGELFFGEGSRLTVL.

The chain joins TRBV5-1 to TRBJ2-7, with TRBD1 as a possible D gene (6 bases). Germline V CDR1 and CDR2: SGHRS, YFSETQ. V shed 2 bases and J shed 1 base, with 10 bases lying between them. CDR3 length equals 14 residues. CDR3 coding DNA: TGCGCCAGCAGCTTAGGACAGCTTTCCTACGAGCAGTACTTC. It codes for CASSLGQLSYEQYF. The full variable domain, in which reference TRBV5-1 and TRBJ2-7 provide the parts outside the CDR3, is KAGVTQTPRYLIKTRGQQVTLSCSPISGHRSVSWYQQTPGQGLQFLFEYFSETQRNKGNFPGRFSGRQFSNSRSEMNVSTLELGDSALYLCASSLGQLSYEQYFGPGTRLTVT.